These 25 T cell receptor beta chains originate from one sample sequenced in a study of T-cell memory formation after mild COVID-19. TCRdb analysed the 5' RACE reads with MiXCR anew, one entry per CDR3 protein. The sample records about 290,000 distinct CDR3 sequences, about 15% being singletons. The sequenced sample consisted of PBMCs or a T cell subset sorted from them (not recorded which). The source is a man aged 18 to 30 who had mild COVID-19 (a few samples of this study predate the infection). Cell type and time point are not known.

This clonotype has just a few counts. The V call is TRBV6-5, the J call TRBJ1-5; D gene uncertain. Germline V gives CDR1 MNHEY, CDR2 SVGAGI. The CDR3 is 15 amino acids. V was clipped by 0 bases and J by 0 bases, with 6 bases between them. The CDR3 here is CASSYSGSSNQPQHF. CDR3 coding DNA: TGTGCCAGCAGTTACTCAGGCAGTAGCAATCAGCCCCAGCATTTT.

This clonotype was observed a few times. The chain uses TRBV18 and TRBJ1-2, with TRBD1 matching over 9 bases. V was pared by 8 bases and J by 7 bases, with 8 bases of the junction left unmatched. CDR3 length equals 13 residues. Per the germline V gene, CDR1 is KGHSH and CDR2 is LQKENI. The chain's CDR3 is CASLSGQGIGYTF. The CDR3 DNA follows: TGTGCCAGCCTCTCGGGACAGGGAATTGGCTACACCTTC.

The chain combines TRBV4-3 with TRBJ1-6; D is unresolved. Trimming left V 0 bases short and J 7 bases short, with 10 bases between. The CDR3 covers 15 residues. CDR1 is LGHNA, CDR2 YSLEER, per germline. The CDR3: CASSQETSLNSPLHF. The CDR3 coding sequence is TGCGCCAGCAGCCAAGAAACATCACTCAATTCACCCCTCCACTTT.

Only one count was recorded for this clonotype. A read error may produce the germline difference seen at one junction end. The chain employs TRBV5-1 and TRBJ2-3, with 9 nucleotides matching TRBD1. In germline, CDR1 is SGHRS, CDR2 YFSETQ. The CDR3 totals 17 residues. For the CDR3, the DNA is TGTACCAGCACCTACGGAGGGACAGGGCTGGCGGGAGATACGCAGTATTTT. It translates to CTSTYGGTGLAGDTQYF.

The chain links TRBV7-7 to TRBJ2-1, with 10 bases identical to TRBD2. With 3 bases clipped from V and 0 bases from J, the junction kept 2 bases outside the gene matches. Germline V gene sequence: CDR1 SSHAT, CDR2 FNYEAQ (reference sequence). The CDR3 is made up of 16 amino acids. CDR3 residues: CASSFGLADSYNEQFF. The CDR3 bases are TGTGCCAGCAGCTTTGGACTAGCGGACTCCTACAATGAGCAGTTCTTC.

This clonotype was counted only a few times. This chain connects TRBV12-3 or TRBV12-4 to TRBJ2-5; the match to TRBD1 covers 9 bases. The CDR3 runs 15 residues. Trimming cost V 6 bases and J 5 bases; bases outside gene matches: 10. The DNA for the CDR3 is TGTGCCAGCAGCCGCACAGGGGGCGCGGGGGAGACCCAGTACTTC. Protein sequence: CASSRTGGAGETQYF.

This clonotype has only a few counts. The chain uses TRBV5-6 and TRBJ2-5; D not resolved. The CDR3 length is 14 residues. The ends were cut back, 2 bases at V and 7 bases at J, with 15 bases in the middle. Germline assignment: CDR1 SGHDT and CDR2 YYEEEE. The CDR3 DNA sequence: TGTGCCAGCAGCTTCTTTTCCTCGATGGGGACCCAGTACTTC. Amino acids: CASSFFSSMGTQYF. Full variable domain (outside the CDR3, taken from reference TRBV5-6 and TRBJ2-5): DAGVTQSPTHLIKTRGQQVTLRCSPKSGHDTVSWYQQALGQGPQFIFQYYEEEERQRGNFPDRFSGHQFPNYSSELNVNALLLGDSALYLCASSFFSSMGTQYFGPGTRLLVL.

This clonotype was recorded a few times. The chain employs TRBV27 and TRBJ1-5; D might be TRBD1 (5 bases). The germline V gene encodes CDR1 MNHEY and CDR2 SMNVEV (reference sequence). Trimming took off 5 bases at V and 11 bases at J, with 16 bases between the two ends. This CDR3 comprises 13 residues. The chain's CDR3 is CASSRRDGLAQHF. The DNA of the CDR3 is TGTGCCAGCAGTCGCCGGGACGGCCTCGCCCAGCATTTT.

This chain uses TRBV28 with TRBJ1-2, with TRBD1 as a possible D gene (5 bases). Germline V lookup: CDR1 MDHEN, CDR2 SYDVKM. Trimming removed 3 bases at V and 7 bases at J, with 9 bases between. The CDR3 contains 12 residues. The CDR3 bases are TGTGCCAGCAGTTTGTCAGGGAGTGGCTACACCTTC. Translated, it gives CASSLSGSGYTF.

There are many counts of this clonotype. V is TRBV9 and J is TRBJ2-1, with 7 bases lining up with TRBD2. The germline V gene has CDR1 SGDLS and CDR2 YYNGEE. The CDR3 loop spans 16 amino acids. V lost 2 bases and J lost 0; bases outside the gene matches: 5. The CDR3 is CASSVGGGVSYNEQFF. The CDR3 DNA is TGTGCCAGCAGCGTGGGGGGAGGGGTCTCCTACAATGAGCAGTTCTTC.

This clonotype was recorded a few times. The V and J genes are TRBV4-3 and TRBJ1-2; D is unclear. With 0 bases removed from V and 8 bases from J, the gap between germline ends came to 22 bases. This CDR3 spans 17 amino acids. Looked up from germline, CDR1 is LGHNA and CDR2 is YSLEER. CDR3 protein: CASSQDTQPQTRGGYTF. The CDR3 DNA follows: TGCGCCAGCAGCCAAGACACTCAGCCCCAGACCCGCGGCGGCTACACCTTC.

The chain couples TRBV20-1 to TRBJ1-6; D perhaps matches TRBD1 (6 bases). V lost 6 bases, J lost 9 bases, and 21 bases lay in between. The CDR3 extends over 15 amino acids. Germline assignment: CDR1 DFQATT and CDR2 SNEGSKA (reference sequence). DNA of the CDR3: TGCAGTGCCAATCCGCTAGGGGGGGAAGGTTCACCCCTCCACTTT. Its translation: CSANPLGGEGSPLHF.

The CDR3 coding sequence is TGTGCCAGCAGCTTCGGAGGGAATGAAAAACTGTTTTTT. It codes for CASSFGGNEKLFF. The chain carries TRBV5-6 and TRBJ1-4; no definite D call. Trimming took 2 bases from V and 5 from J, leaving 7 bases between them. Germline-derived CDR1 and CDR2 are SGHDT and YYEEEE. The CDR3 consists of 13 residues.

This chain joins TRBV6-5 and TRBJ1-1; D ambiguous. V dropped 10 bases and J dropped 1 base, with 4 bases sitting between them. Germline V lookup: CDR1 MNHEY, CDR2 SVGAGI. The CDR3 loop spans 10 amino acids. In DNA form, the CDR3 reads TGTGCCACGCGGAACACTGAAGCTTTCTTT. Residues: CATRNTEAFF.

This clonotype has more than one count but fewer than ten. The genes are TRBV12-3 or TRBV12-4 and TRBJ2-7; D is unresolved. The CDR3 contains 11 residues. V shed 3 bases and J shed 7 bases, with 7 bases lying between them. CDR3 sequence: CASSFLGEQYF. For the CDR3, the DNA is TGTGCCAGCAGTTTTTTGGGGGAGCAGTACTTC.

The chain uses TRBV5-1 and TRBJ2-7; 7 bases align to TRBD1. Germline V gene lookup returns CDR1 SGHRS and CDR2 YFSETQ. The CDR3 runs 13 residues. CDR3 in DNA: TGCGTCAGCAGCTTGGACAGGTCCTACGAGCAGTACGTC. It yields the protein CVSSLDRSYEQYV.

This chain joins TRBV10-3 and TRBJ2-6; 9 bases are a match to TRBD1. Germline V gene lookup returns CDR1 ENHRY and CDR2 SYGVKD. The V gene end was trimmed by 6 bases and the J gene end by 0 bases; junction bases not matched to a gene: 6. This CDR3 is 17 amino acids long. CDR3 loop: CAISPGQGLSGANVLTF. The CDR3 DNA sequence: TGTGCCATCAGCCCGGGACAGGGCCTCTCTGGGGCCAACGTCCTGACTTTC.

The V call is TRBV5-6, the J call TRBJ1-1; TRBD1 aligns across 10 bases. With V trimmed by 1 base and J by 7 bases, 1 base remained unmatched. Germline values: CDR1 SGHDT, CDR2 YYEEEE. The CDR3 is made up of 13 amino acids. DNA of the CDR3: TGTGCCAGCAGCTTGTGGACAGGGGGTGAAGCTTTCTTT. This codes for CASSLWTGGEAFF.

This clonotype has only a few counts. The chain couples TRBV10-3 to TRBJ2-3; D is possibly TRBD1 or TRBD2 (5 bases each). V shed 8 bases and J shed 0 bases, with 12 bases lying between them. This CDR3 is built from 14 residues. Per the germline V gene, CDR1 is ENHRY and CDR2 is SYGVKD. The CDR3 sequence: CAIRPWGSTDTQYF. The DNA of the CDR3 is TGTGCCATCCGCCCGTGGGGGAGCACAGATACGCAGTATTTT.

The chain is built from TRBV28 and TRBJ2-2; perhaps D is TRBD1 or TRBD2 (6 bases each). CDR1 MDHEN and CDR2 SYDVKM come from the germline V gene. The CDR3 extends over 15 amino acids. V was clipped by 1 base and J by 3 bases, with 9 bases between them. The CDR3 protein is CASSLFGGHTGELFF. CDR3 nucleotide sequence: TGTGCCAGCAGTTTATTCGGGGGCCACACCGGGGAGCTGTTTTTT.

V usage is TRBV7-9 and J usage is TRBJ1-1, with TRBD1 matching 7 bases. CDR3 size: 13 residues. The V gene end was trimmed by 5 bases and the J gene end by 5 bases; junction bases not matched to a gene: 5. Germline lookup yields CDR1 SEHNR and CDR2 FQNEAQ (reference sequence). CDR3 loop: CASSPGQPTEAFF. The DNA for the CDR3 is TGTGCCAGCAGCCCGGGACAGCCGACTGAAGCTTTCTTT. The entire variable domain, with the rest obtained from reference TRBV7-9 and TRBJ1-1, is as follows: DTGVSQNPRHKITKRGQNVTFRCDPISEHNRLYWYRQTLGQGPEFLTYFQNEAQLEKSRLLSDRFSAERPKGSFSTLEIQRTEQGDSAMYLCASSPGQPTEAFFGQGTRLTVV.

This clonotype occurred a few times. The J gene is TRBJ2-7, the V gene TRBV6-2 or TRBV6-3, with 8 bases aligning to TRBD2. The ends lost 8 bases at V and 2 bases at J; junction bases unmatched: 5. This CDR3 contains 13 residues. Germline V gene lookup returns CDR1 MNHEY and CDR2 SVGEGT. In DNA, the CDR3 is TGTGCCAGCTTACCGGGACTAGCCTACGAGCAGTACTTC. This encodes CASLPGLAYEQYF.

This clonotype was detected only a few times. The chain carries TRBV7-6 and TRBJ2-4; D remains ambiguous. CDR1 and CDR2 (germline): SGHVS, FNYEAQ. Trimming removed 2 bases from V and 0 bases from J, with 11 bases in between. This CDR3 is 16 amino acids long. DNA of the CDR3: TGTGCCAGCAGCTTATTAGCTAGAATAGCCAAAAACATTCAGTACTTC. It specifies CASSLLARIAKNIQYF.

In its sample, this clonotype was seen a few times. This chain links TRBV4-2 with TRBJ1-2, with 10 bases that match TRBD1. After removal of 0 bases from V and 8 bases from J, the junction contained 9 bases not matched to a gene. CDR3 size: 16 residues. Germline CDR1 and CDR2: LGHNA and YNFKEQ. CDR3 region: CASSQEFRGQGRGYTF. The CDR3, as DNA: TGTGCCAGCAGCCAAGAGTTTAGGGGACAGGGGCGCGGCTACACCTTC.

The chain uses TRBV18 and TRBJ1-2, with 9 positions matching TRBD1. The CDR3 is 16 amino acids. The ends lost 2 bases at V and 4 bases at J; junction bases unmatched: 8. Germline CDR1 is KGHSH and CDR2 is LQKENI. The DNA of the CDR3 is TGTGCCAGCTCACCAGGGACAGGGTATAATGGCTATGGCTACACCTTC. Protein sequence: CASSPGTGYNGYGYTF.